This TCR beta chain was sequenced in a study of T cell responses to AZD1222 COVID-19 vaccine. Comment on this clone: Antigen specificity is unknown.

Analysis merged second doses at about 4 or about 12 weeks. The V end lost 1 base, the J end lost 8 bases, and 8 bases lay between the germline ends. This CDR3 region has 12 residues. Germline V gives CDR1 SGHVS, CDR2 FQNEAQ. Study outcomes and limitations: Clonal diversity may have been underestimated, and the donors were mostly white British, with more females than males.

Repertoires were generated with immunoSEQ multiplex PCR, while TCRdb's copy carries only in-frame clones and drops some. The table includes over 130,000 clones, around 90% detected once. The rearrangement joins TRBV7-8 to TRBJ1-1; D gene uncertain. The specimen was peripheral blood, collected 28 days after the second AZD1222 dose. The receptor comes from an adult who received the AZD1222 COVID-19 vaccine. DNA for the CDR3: TGTGCCAGCAGCTTAGGACCCCGAGAAGCTTTCTTT. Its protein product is CASSLGPREAFF.